These 24 T cell receptor beta chains were all obtained from the same sample, sequenced in a study of blood T cell repertoires in COVID-19. Repertoires were generated with immunoSEQ multiplex PCR, while TCRdb's copy carries only in-frame clones and drops some. Of roughly 230,000 clones in the sample, 65% to 85% were seen once. Sequencing input: PBMCs or T cells enriched from blood (not recorded which). Source of these receptors: a man aged 50 or older who had recovered from COVID-19.

This chain joins TRBV14 and TRBJ1-1; D gene uncertain. This CDR3 comprises 14 residues. The V end was cut by 4 bases, the J end by 8 bases, with 17 bases between. Germline V CDR1 and CDR2: SGHDN, FVKESK. CDR3 DNA: TGTGCCAGCAGCCCCCTAGGTTGGGTCCTGGAAGCTTTCTTT. It codes for CASSPLGWVLEAFF.

The genes are TRBV2 and TRBJ1-2, with D maybe TRBD1 (5 bases). CDR1 is SNHLY and CDR2 is FYNNEI in the germline V gene. The CDR3 covers 14 residues. The V end was cut by 6 bases, the J end by 6 bases, with 17 bases between. The CDR3 DNA is TGTGCCAGCAGCCTCGGAAGACAGAGTGATGGCTACACCTTC. This codes for CASSLGRQSDGYTF.

The chain employs TRBV5-1 and TRBJ1-4; 7 bases are a match to TRBD1. Germline loops: CDR1 SGHRS, CDR2 YFSETQ. The CDR3 extends over 15 amino acids. The V segment lost 0 bases and the J segment 4 bases; nucleotides outside the gene matches: 3. DNA of the CDR3: TGCGCCAGCAGCTTGGTGACAGGGCTTAATGAAAAACTGTTTTTT. This codes for CASSLVTGLNEKLFF.

Here the CDR3 DNA reads TGTGCCAGCAGCTTAGCTGGGACAGGGGGGAACGAGCAGTACTTC. This codes for CASSLAGTGGNEQYF. V gene TRBV7-9 combines with J gene TRBJ2-7; 11 nucleotides line up with TRBD1. The V gene end was trimmed by 0 bases and the J gene end by 5 bases; junction bases not matched to a gene: 3. The CDR3 loop spans 15 amino acids. In germline, CDR1 is SEHNR, CDR2 FQNEAQ (reference sequence).

This chain uses TRBV6-2 or TRBV6-3 with TRBJ1-5; D possibly corresponds to TRBD1 (5 bases). CDR3 length equals 17 residues. Germline-derived CDR1 and CDR2 are MNHEY and SVGEGT. The V end was cut by 5 bases, the J end by 8 bases, with 25 bases between. Here the CDR3 DNA reads TGTGCCAGCAGTCCCTGGGGGGGATCCGGGGCCGGAGAGCCCCAGCATTTT. This translates into CASSPWGGSGAGEPQHF.

This sequence joins TRBV19 and TRBJ1-2; 10 nucleotides line up with TRBD1. This CDR3 is built from 15 residues. Trimming cost V 0 bases and J 7 bases; bases outside gene matches: 5. Germline V gives CDR1 LNHDA, CDR2 SQIVND (reference sequence). CDR3 DNA: TGTGCCAGTAGTATAGATCCTCGGACAGGGGGTGGCTACACCTTC. It encodes CASSIDPRTGGGYTF. Using reference TRBV19 and TRBJ1-2 for the parts outside the CDR3, the full variable domain is DGGITQSPKYLFRKEGQNVTLSCEQNLNHDAMYWYRQDPGQGLRLIYYSQIVNDFQKGDIAEGYSVSREKKESFPLTVTSAQKNPTAFYLCASSIDPRTGGGYTFGSGTRLTVV.

V gene TRBV20-1 combines with J gene TRBJ2-7; TRBD2 matches 7 bases. CDR3 size: 10 residues. Germline-derived CDR1 and CDR2 are DFQATT and SNEGSKA (reference sequence). Unmatched junction bases numbered 3, after V lost 6 bases and J lost 7 bases. CDR3 in amino acids: CSAGGREQYF. DNA for the CDR3: TGCAGTGCGGGGGGGAGGGAGCAGTACTTC.

The chain combines TRBV9 with TRBJ2-1, with D possibly being TRBD1 (6 bases). Trimming took off 2 bases at V and 0 bases at J, with 12 bases between the two ends. The germline V gene has CDR1 SGDLS and CDR2 YYNGEE. The CDR3 runs 16 residues. The chain's CDR3 is CASSVDDRSSYNEQFF. CDR3 coding DNA: TGTGCCAGCAGCGTCGACGACAGGAGCTCCTACAATGAGCAGTTCTTC.

The chain is built from TRBV18 and TRBJ2-1, with 12 bases fitting TRBD2. With V trimmed by 2 bases and J by 5 bases, 10 bases remained unmatched. CDR3 size: 18 residues. Germline assignment: CDR1 KGHSH and CDR2 LQKENI. The CDR3 loop reads CASSPLVASGGGDNEQFF. DNA for the CDR3: TGTGCCAGCTCACCATTGGTGGCTAGCGGGGGGGGAGACAATGAGCAGTTCTTC.

V is TRBV5-6 and J is TRBJ1-1, with 11 nucleotides matching TRBD1. CDR1 SGHDT and CDR2 YYEEEE come from the germline V gene. With V trimmed by 4 bases and J by 0 bases, 5 bases remained unmatched. The CDR3 contains 16 residues. Here the CDR3 reads CASSEGTGGMNTEAFF. The CDR3 nucleotides are TGTGCCAGCAGCGAAGGGACAGGGGGGATGAACACTGAAGCTTTCTTT.

The rearrangement joins TRBV28 to TRBJ2-2, with TRBD2 identical over 16 bases. With V trimmed by 5 bases and J by 6 bases, 3 bases remained unmatched. The CDR3 runs 16 residues. The germline gives CDR1 MDHEN, CDR2 SYDVKM. CDR3 in amino acids: CASSLGLAGGAGELFF. In nucleotides, the CDR3 is TGTGCCAGCAGTCTGGGACTAGCGGGAGGGGCCGGGGAGCTGTTTTTT.

The V call is TRBV7-2, the J call TRBJ2-7; D remains unclear. The V gene lost 1 base and the J gene lost 2 bases, with 15 bases spanning the gap. The CDR3 loop spans 16 amino acids. Germline CDR1 reads SGHTA; CDR2 reads FQGNSA. CDR3 DNA: TGTGCCAGCAGCTTAGGAGTAGTTGCGGCTACCTACGAGCAGTACTTC. As protein: CASSLGVVAATYEQYF. Variable domain in full (rest from reference TRBV7-2 and TRBJ2-7): GAGVSQSPSNKVTEKGKDVELRCDPISGHTALYWYRQSLGQGLEFLIYFQGNSAPDKSGLPSDRFSAERTGGSVSTLTIQRTQQEDSAVYLCASSLGVVAATYEQYFGPGTRLTVT.

The genes are TRBV4-2 and TRBJ2-7, with TRBD2 identical over 9 bases. CDR1 is LGHNA, CDR2 YNFKEQ, per germline. Trimming took 4 bases from V and 1 from J; bases not matched to a gene: 11. This CDR3 contains 17 residues. DNA for the CDR3: TGTGCCAGCAGCCCAGTGGGAGCGGGGGGACATTCCTACGAGCAGTACTTC. Its translation is CASSPVGAGGHSYEQYF.

V is TRBV9 and J is TRBJ1-2; D uncertain. Trimming stripped 4 bases from V and 2 bases from J, with 6 bases between. The germline CDR1 and CDR2 sequences are SGDLS and YYNGEE. The CDR3 is made up of 12 amino acids. The CDR3 protein is CASSSRNYGYTF. CDR3 nucleotide sequence: TGTGCCAGCAGCTCTCGGAACTATGGCTACACCTTC.

The chain has TRBV11-3 and TRBJ2-1, with 14 bases that match TRBD2. This CDR3 has 15 residues. Losses at the gene ends were 5 bases for V and 7 bases for J; bases not matched to a gene: 4. CDR1 is SGHNT and CDR2 is YENEEA in the germline V gene. CDR3 bases: TGTGCCAGCAGCCCCCGACTAGCGGGAGGGAATGAGCAGTTCTTC. Its protein is CASSPRLAGGNEQFF. Full variable domain (remainder filled in from reference TRBV11-3 and TRBJ2-1): EAGVVQSPRYKIIEKKQPVAFWCNPISGHNTLYWYLQNLGQGPELLIRYENEEAVDDSQLPKDRFSAERLKGVDSTLKIQPAELGDSAVYLCASSPRLAGGNEQFFGPGTRLTVL.

The V call is TRBV3-1 (or the pseudogene TRBV3-2), the J call TRBJ1-2; D possibly corresponds to TRBD1 (6 bases). V was cut by 3 bases and J by 6 bases, with 11 bases left in between. The germline V gene has CDR1 LGHDT and CDR2 YNNKEL (reference sequence). CDR3 length: 13 amino acids. The DNA of the CDR3 is TGTGCCAGCAGCCATCGGACAGATAATGGCTACACCTTC. This encodes CASSHRTDNGYTF.

The chain uses TRBV5-1 and TRBJ1-1; D unresolved. There are 14 residues in the CDR3. Per the germline V gene, CDR1 is SGHRS and CDR2 is YFSETQ. Trimming shortened V by 3 bases and J by 3 bases, and 12 bases separated the two germline ends. CDR3 sequence reads: CASSSREGDTEAFF. The CDR3 DNA reads as TGCGCCAGCAGCTCCCGGGAGGGAGACACTGAAGCTTTCTTT.

The chain recombines TRBV28 with TRBJ1-5; D remains ambiguous. From germline, CDR1 is MDHEN and CDR2 SYDVKM. V lost 6 bases and J lost 9, with 9 bases in between. CDR3 length: 11 residues. As DNA, the CDR3 is TGTGCCAGCAGGGAGGGTGCGCCCCAGCATTTT. Its translation is CASREGAPQHF.

This clone was counted only a few times. The CDR3 DNA reads as TGTGCCAGCAGTCCCTGGGACAGGGCCACTGAAGCTTTCTTT. Its translation: CASSPWDRATEAFF. The chain combines TRBV27 with TRBJ1-1, with 9 bases matching TRBD1. The trim removed 5 bases at V and 4 bases at J, leaving 5 bases unmatched. Germline V lookup: CDR1 MNHEY, CDR2 SMNVEV (reference sequence). The CDR3 has 14 residues.

This clone came up a few times. The chain carries TRBV7-6 and TRBJ1-1; D may be TRBD1 (5 bases). Per germline, CDR1 SGHVS and CDR2 FNYEAQ. The CDR3 runs 13 residues. V was pared by 10 bases and J by 1 base, with 13 bases between. Written as DNA, the CDR3 is TGTGCCACCAAACAGGACCCGAACACTGAAGCTTTCTTT. It encodes CATKQDPNTEAFF.

The chain is built from TRBV30 and TRBJ1-4; 11 nucleotides align to TRBD1. From germline, CDR1 is GTSNPN and CDR2 SVGIG (reference sequence). The CDR3 has 14 amino acids. The ends lost 7 bases at V and 7 bases at J; junction bases unmatched: 8. DNA for the CDR3: TGTGCCTCGATCCCGGGACAGGGGGGTGAAAAACTGTTTTTT. Residues: CASIPGQGGEKLFF.

V gene TRBV11-2 combines with J gene TRBJ1-3; the match to TRBD1 covers 7 bases. Germline lookup yields CDR1 SGHAT and CDR2 FQNNGV. Trimming took 1 base from V and 3 from J; bases not matched to a gene: 9. This CDR3 region has 17 residues. In DNA form, the CDR3 reads TGTGCCAGCAGCTTAGGCCCAATGACAGGGCTTGGAAACACCATATATTTT. Translation: CASSLGPMTGLGNTIYF.

V usage is TRBV7-9 and J usage is TRBJ1-3; weak D call: TRBD1 (5 bases). V lost 5 bases and J 4 bases, leaving 15 bases between the germline ends. The CDR3 loop spans 15 amino acids. CDR1 and CDR2 from the germline V gene are SEHNR and FQNEAQ (reference sequence). CDR3 sequence (DNA): TGTGCCAGCAGCGACGGTTTGAGACAGGGAAACACCATATATTTT. Its protein is CASSDGLRQGNTIYF. Full variable domain (outside the CDR3, taken from reference TRBV7-9 and TRBJ1-3): DTGVSQNPRHKITKRGQNVTFRCDPISEHNRLYWYRQTLGQGPEFLTYFQNEAQLEKSRLLSDRFSAERPKGSFSTLEIQRTEQGDSAMYLCASSDGLRQGNTIYFGEGSWLTVV.

This chain connects TRBV3-1 (or the pseudogene TRBV3-2) to TRBJ2-7, with TRBD2 identical over 12 bases. There are 18 residues in the CDR3. J lost 3 bases, V lost 3 bases, and 12 bases had no gene match. Germline V lookup: CDR1 LGHDT, CDR2 YNNKEL (reference sequence). In nucleotides, the CDR3 is TGTGCCAGCAGCCACACACCCCGGACTAGCGGGGTGGACTACGAGCAGTACTTC. Its translation is CASSHTPRTSGVDYEQYF.